One sample yielded the 21 T cell receptor beta chains listed below, sequenced in a study of blood T cell repertoires in COVID-19. TCRdb's table, derived via immunoSEQ multiplex PCR, lists solely in-frame clones and lacks some. The table records about 86,000 clones, about 82% of them present only once. The sample comprised peripheral blood. The receptors were sampled from a man aged 50 or older with acute or convalescent COVID-19.

The chain carries TRBV4-1 and TRBJ2-4; TRBD2 matches at 7 bases. The germline gives CDR1 MGHRA, CDR2 YSYEKL. The J segment lost 10 bases and the V segment lost 2 bases, leaving 8 bases of the junction unmatched. The CDR3 length is 14 residues. Here the CDR3 reads CASSQLKTSQIQYF. The CDR3 region has the DNA TGCGCCAGCAGCCAACTTAAGACTAGCCAAATTCAGTACTTC.

The chain uses TRBV7-2 and TRBJ1-2; D remains unclear. CDR1 and CDR2 from the germline V gene are SGHTA and FQGNSA. Trimming took 2 bases from V and 11 from J, leaving 12 bases between them. The CDR3 extends over 12 amino acids. The CDR3 DNA follows: TGTGCCAGCAGCTTACCCGGGTTGGAATACACCTTC. Protein sequence: CASSLPGLEYTF.

V gene TRBV19 combines with J gene TRBJ1-1, with 9 bases lining up with TRBD1. This CDR3 contains 14 residues. Trimming removed 7 bases from V and 5 bases from J; junction bases left unmatched: 8. Looked up from germline, CDR1 is LNHDA and CDR2 is SQIVND (reference sequence). DNA for the CDR3: TGTGCCAGTAACGCCGGGACAGGGTGGACTGAAGCTTTCTTT. This translates into CASNAGTGWTEAFF.

Only a few counts were recorded for this clone. The rearrangement uses TRBV28 and TRBJ2-5, with 7 bases that match TRBD2. The V and J ends lost 6 bases and 1 base, in that order; junction bases with no gene match: 11. Germline V gives CDR1 MDHEN, CDR2 SYDVKM. The CDR3 has 16 residues. This chain's CDR3 is CASSPLAGRLQETQYF. CDR3 sequence (DNA): TGTGCCAGCAGCCCTCTAGCCGGGAGGCTCCAAGAGACCCAGTACTTC.

This clone was seen once. The genes are TRBV10-3 and TRBJ2-7, with 7 bases aligning to TRBD1. The CDR3 is made up of 15 amino acids. The germline V gene encodes CDR1 ENHRY and CDR2 SYGVKD. J gave up 4 bases and V 7 bases, and 13 bases lay outside the gene matches. CDR3 sequence (DNA): TGTGCCATCACGACGACACAGGGGAACCTATACGAGCAGTACTTC. It translates to CAITTTQGNLYEQYF.

J is TRBJ2-5 and V is TRBV24-1; TRBD2 aligns across 10 bases. With V trimmed by 6 bases and J by 1 base, 7 bases remained unmatched. Germline V lookup: CDR1 KGHDR, CDR2 SFDVKD. The CDR3 is 16 amino acids. CDR3 DNA: TGTGCCACCAGTTCTAGCGGGAGTTTCTCCCAAGAGACCCAGTACTTC. Residues: CATSSSGSFSQETQYF.

The chain carries TRBV5-1 and TRBJ2-2; 7 nucleotides line up with TRBD2. The ends lost 3 bases at V and 0 bases at J; junction bases unmatched: 2. The V gene's germline CDR1 is SGHRS and CDR2 YFSETQ. This CDR3 contains 15 residues. The CDR3 coding sequence is TGCGCCAGCAGCTGGGGGGGGGCGAACACCGGGGAGCTGTTTTTT. Translated: CASSWGGANTGELFF.

This clone appeared a single time. The CDR3 bases are TGCAGCGCTACCAACGCGGGGGCTGAAGCTTTCTTT. Translating it yields CSATNAGAEAFF. The chain is built from TRBV29-1 and TRBJ1-1; the D gene is possibly TRBD1 (5 bases). The CDR3 is 12 residues long. V lost 7 bases and J 6 bases, leaving 15 bases between the germline ends. Per the germline V gene, CDR1 is SQVTM and CDR2 is ANQGSEA. The entire variable domain, with the rest obtained from reference TRBV29-1 and TRBJ1-1, is as follows: SAVISQKPSRDICQRGTSLTIQCQVDSQVTMMFWYRQQPGQSLTLIATANQGSEATYESGFVIDKFPISRPNLTFSTLTVSNMSPEDSSIYLCSATNAGAEAFFGQGTRLTVV.

CDR3 amino acids: CASSPTETYGYTF. In DNA, the CDR3 is TGTGCCAGCAGTCCGACGGAGACCTATGGCTACACCTTC. This chain links TRBV2 with TRBJ1-2, with D unresolved. The CDR3 covers 13 residues. Germline V gene lookup returns CDR1 SNHLY and CDR2 FYNNEI. Trimming removed 5 bases at V and 4 bases at J, with 11 bases between.

The rearrangement links TRBV18 to TRBJ2-3; TRBD2 matches at 7 bases. There are 16 residues in the CDR3. The germline CDR1 and CDR2 sequences are KGHSH and LQKENI. V gave up 3 bases and J gave up 0 bases; unmatched junction bases: 6. CDR3 protein: CASSPVSGVSTDTQYF. CDR3 bases: TGTGCCAGCTCACCGGTCAGCGGGGTAAGCACAGATACGCAGTATTTT. Full variable domain (outside the CDR3, taken from reference TRBV18 and TRBJ2-3): NAGVMQNPRHLVRRRGQEARLRCSPMKGHSHVYWYRQLPEEGLKFMVYLQKENIIDESGMPKERFSAEFPKEGPSILRIQQVVRGDSAAYFCASSPVSGVSTDTQYFGPGTRLTVL.

The genes are TRBV13 and TRBJ2-2; D is possibly TRBD1 (5 bases). The CDR3 consists of 16 residues. V gave up 0 bases and J gave up 2 bases, with 10 bases separating them. The germline V gene encodes CDR1 PRHDT and CDR2 FYEKMQ (reference sequence). CDR3 region: CASSLGPGRNTGELFF. DNA for the CDR3: TGTGCCAGCAGCTTAGGACCAGGGCGCAACACCGGGGAGCTGTTTTTT.

CDR3 sequence: CASSVGGQGEQFF. CDR3 in DNA: TGTGCCAGCAGCGTAGGAGGACAGGGGGAGCAGTTCTTC. This chain uses TRBV9 with TRBJ2-1, with 9 positions matching TRBD1. Losses at the gene ends were 0 bases for V and 10 bases for J; bases not matched to a gene: 2. This CDR3 is built from 13 residues. Germline loops: CDR1 SGDLS, CDR2 YYNGEE. Full variable domain (outside the CDR3, taken from reference TRBV9 and TRBJ2-1): DSGVTQTPKHLITATGQRVTLRCSPRSGDLSVYWYQQSLDQGLQFLIQYYNGEERAKGNILERFSAQQFPDLHSELNLSSLELGDSALYFCASSVGGQGEQFFGPGTRLTVL.

This clone was seen just once. This chain joins TRBV4-1 and TRBJ2-3; 9 bases fit TRBD1. Germline lookup yields CDR1 MGHRA and CDR2 YSYEKL. Unmatched junction bases numbered 12, after V lost 4 bases and J lost 1 base. The CDR3 totals 18 residues. The CDR3, as DNA: TGCGCCAGCAGCCCCCGTGGAGGGACAGGGCCAGGCACAGATACGCAGTATTTT. Its protein is CASSPRGGTGPGTDTQYF.

This clone came up once. The chain joins TRBV19 to TRBJ2-3; 9 nucleotides agree with TRBD2. The CDR3 covers 15 residues. The ends lost 5 bases at V and 5 bases at J; junction bases unmatched: 8. Germline values: CDR1 LNHDA, CDR2 SQIVND (reference sequence). CDR3 loop: CASSSISGSLDTQYF. Here the CDR3 DNA reads TGTGCCAGTAGTTCCATTAGCGGGAGTTTAGATACGCAGTATTTT. Together with reference TRBV19 and TRBJ2-3, the CDR3 gives the full variable domain: DGGITQSPKYLFRKEGQNVTLSCEQNLNHDAMYWYRQDPGQGLRLIYYSQIVNDFQKGDIAEGYSVSREKKESFPLTVTSAQKNPTAFYLCASSSISGSLDTQYFGPGTRLTVL.

Many counts were recorded for this clone. This chain uses TRBV7-8 with TRBJ1-5; no definite D call. V dropped 3 bases and J dropped 4 bases, with 13 bases sitting between them. Germline lookup yields CDR1 SGHVS and CDR2 FQNEAQ. The CDR3 runs to 15 residues. Here the CDR3 DNA reads TGTGCCAGCAGCTTGTTTGGCGGCTCTAATCAGCCCCAGCATTTT. Translated, it gives CASSLFGGSNQPQHF.

V and J are TRBV10-3 and TRBJ1-1; 9 nucleotides align to TRBD1. Germline values: CDR1 ENHRY, CDR2 SYGVKD. This CDR3 is built from 13 residues. Trimming at V came to 10 bases and at J to 5 bases, leaving 8 bases not matched to a gene. The CDR3, as DNA: TGTGCCACCCTACAGGGGGCGCGAACTGAAGCTTTCTTT. Its protein is CATLQGARTEAFF.

The rearrangement uses TRBV4-2 and TRBJ1-6; 9 nucleotides match TRBD1. The CDR3 consists of 14 residues. The V gene end was trimmed by 3 bases and the J gene end by 7 bases; junction bases not matched to a gene: 1. Per the germline V gene, CDR1 is LGHNA and CDR2 is YNFKEQ. CDR3 protein: CASSQGQGNSPLHF. CDR3 coding DNA: TGTGCCAGCAGCCAGGGACAGGGCAATTCACCCCTCCACTTT.

This chain links TRBV2 with TRBJ1-5, with no clear D. This CDR3 has 15 residues. V was pared by 2 bases and J by 0 bases, with 8 bases between. Germline CDR1 is SNHLY and CDR2 is FYNNEI. The DNA of the CDR3 is TGTGCCAGCAGTGAAAAGCCGTATAGCAATCAGCCCCAGCATTTT. Amino acid sequence: CASSEKPYSNQPQHF.

This sequence joins TRBV6-5 and TRBJ1-2, with no clear D. Trimming cost V 0 bases and J 2 bases, with 13 bases left between them. The CDR3 totals 16 residues. Germline V CDR1 and CDR2: MNHEY, SVGAGI. The CDR3: CASSYSEVDGNYGYTF. In DNA form, the CDR3 reads TGTGCCAGCAGTTACTCAGAGGTCGACGGAAACTATGGCTACACCTTC.

The V and J genes are TRBV28 and TRBJ1-2, with D perhaps TRBD1 (5 bases). V was trimmed by 4 bases and J by 0 bases, leaving 9 bases between them. The CDR3 is 14 amino acids. The germline V gene encodes CDR1 MDHEN and CDR2 SYDVKM. The CDR3 nucleotides read TGTGCCAGCAGTTCAGGGATTTCTAACTATGGCTACACCTTC. This codes for CASSSGISNYGYTF.

V is TRBV19 and J is TRBJ1-5; 7 bases map to TRBD1. The CDR3 contains 14 residues. Germline loops: CDR1 LNHDA, CDR2 SQIVND (reference sequence). Trimming took 6 bases from V and 3 from J; bases not matched to a gene: 5. CDR3 nucleotides: TGTGCCAGTAGCCCGGGACAGACCAATCAGCCCCAGCATTTT. It yields the protein CASSPGQTNQPQHF. The variable domain in full, with the rest retrieved from reference TRBV19 and TRBJ1-5, is DGGITQSPKYLFRKEGQNVTLSCEQNLNHDAMYWYRQDPGQGLRLIYYSQIVNDFQKGDIAEGYSVSREKKESFPLTVTSAQKNPTAFYLCASSPGQTNQPQHFGDGTRLSIL.